This T cell receptor beta chain was retrieved from a study of blood T cells in healthy people across ages. PCR was performed a second time for roughly 7 to 12 cycles using a sample-barcoded 5' primer and a J-beta primer mix. TCRdb ran MiXCR on the 5' RACE reads and lists one entry per CDR3 protein. Among about 930,000 distinct CDR3 sequences listed, approximately 32% were seen once. Study findings and constraints: Naive T cell percentage showed a strong correlation with TCR beta diversity.

The V end was cut by 6 bases, the J end by 6 bases, with 9 bases between. Germline loops: CDR1 MNHNY, CDR2 SVGAGI (reference sequence). The CDR3 runs to 12 residues. Many counts were recorded for this clonotype. What it binds is unknown. These data were also reused for a study on T cells of mothers and their children. From that paper: cDNA was synthesized from all extracted RNA at roughly 1.5 ug per reaction. Second-round PCR products received sample barcodes and 2-4 random nucleotides from the M1S primer.

Sequenced input: blood. This chain uses TRBV6-6 with TRBJ2-1, with D hard to call. The TCR originated in a woman aged 40 to 50 in good health. The CDR3 loop reads CASRGIANEQFF. The CDR3, as DNA: TGTGCCAGCAGGGGGATCGCCAATGAGCAGTTCTTC.